This entry lists 4 T cell receptor beta chains sequenced from one sample in a study of patients and donors after allogeneic stem cell transplantation. Using its own MiXCR run on the RT-PCR reads, TCRdb lists one record per CDR3 protein. The table includes over 10,000 distinct CDR3 sequences, almost 25% detected once. Input material: blood, either unsorted or a sorted T cell fraction (not recorded which). These receptors were obtained from a human donor who was either an allogeneic HSCT recipient or a stem cell or donor lymphocyte infusion donor (not recorded which). It is not recorded whose cells these are; they may come from a transplant donor.

This chain joins TRBV28 and TRBJ2-7, with 8 bases matching TRBD1. Trimming took 3 bases from V and 2 from J; bases not matched to a gene: 3. Germline CDR1 and CDR2: MDHEN and SYDVKM. The CDR3 is 14 residues long. CDR3 amino acids: CASSFLDRAYEQYF. The CDR3, as DNA: TGTGCCAGCAGTTTCCTGGACAGGGCCTACGAGCAGTACTTC.

The chain joins TRBV20-1 to TRBJ2-7; the D gene is possibly TRBD1 (5 bases). Germline V lookup: CDR1 DFQATT, CDR2 SNEGSKA (reference sequence). The ends were cut back, 6 bases at V and 6 bases at J, with 18 bases in the middle. This CDR3 has 13 residues. The CDR3 DNA reads as TGCAGTGCCACAACCGGCCCAAGGGGCGAGCAGTACTTC. Encoded protein: CSATTGPRGEQYF.

In its sample, this clonotype was seen many times. The V gene is TRBV4-1, the J gene TRBJ1-1; TRBD1 might be the D (5 bases). The ends were cut back, 0 bases at V and 3 bases at J, with 11 bases in the middle. The CDR3 has 15 residues. Germline V gene lookup returns CDR1 MGHRA and CDR2 YSYEKL. The CDR3 region is CASSQDRGADTEAFF. The CDR3 region has the DNA TGCGCCAGCAGCCAAGATCGGGGCGCGGACACTGAAGCTTTCTTT.

The table lists this clonotype with a few counts. The V gene is TRBV5-5, the J gene TRBJ2-5; 7 bases fit TRBD2. Germline values: CDR1 SGHKS, CDR2 YYEKEE (reference sequence). The V segment lost 2 bases and the J segment 4 bases; nucleotides outside the gene matches: 8. The CDR3 totals 15 residues. The CDR3 sequence is CASSLVGGLAETQYF. CDR3 in DNA: TGTGCCAGCAGCTTAGTGGGAGGGCTGGCAGAGACCCAGTACTTC.